This is a list of T cell receptor beta chains from one sample in a study of blood T cell repertoires in COVID-19. The protocol was immunoSEQ multiplex PCR, while the TCRdb copy is restricted to in-frame clones and leaves out a portion. The sample has around 180,000 clones, approximately 88% seen once; the top ten hold 3.5% to 4.5%. The specimen was peripheral blood. These receptors were taken from a woman aged 25-40 years with acute or convalescent COVID-19. Each CDR3 is given with its conserved first and last residue.

>TRBV27
CASRGTKNEQFF
>TRBV10-3
CAISRTGLGNTIYF
>TRBV5-5
CASSLRWGLARNEQFF
>TRBV19
CASSVGGLGNIQYF
>TRBV2
CASTRVGSPRGEQYF
>TRBV30
CAWSRDWNEQFF
>TRBV28
CASSYAGAGFPKVNEQFF
>TRBV6-5
CASSPRRAYSYEQYF
>TRBV28
CASRAGGANYGYTF
>TRBV4-1
CASSQEDPLRAQYF
>TRBV5-8
CASSTPGQVLKPLHF
>TRBV9
CASSPTQRVEQFF
>TRBV5-4
CASSLAAGGTPRYGYTF
>TRBV28
CASSLGGWNSPLHF
>TRBV9
CASSVGWSSNEQFF
>TRBV29-1
CSVEGLAGAYEQYF
>TRBV9
CASSVARGTSGANEQFF
>TRBV9
CASSVGRGSEAFF
>TRBV6-5
CASGRGETQYF
>TRBV28
CASSGDRGPKTQYF
>TRBV19
CASNGGPSTYEQYF
>TRBV3-1/TRBV3-2
CASSQTAGNTIYF
>TRBV11-2
CASSSSGTTTDTQYF
>TRBV6-5
CASNSPVQYF
>TRBV9
CASSPRTSGRLNEQFF
>TRBV18
CASSPASGPYNEQFF
>TRBV12-5
CASALLGGHTEAFF
>TRBV14
CASAQQGNNYGYTF
>TRBV30
CAWSSGTGGQPQHF
>TRBV4-1
CASSQGDRATEAFF
>TRBV28
CASSSPTTEVMTDTQYF
>TRBV3-1/TRBV3-2
CASSQNPQGIQPQHF
>TRBV19
CASSITAGGPVF
>TRBV20-1
CSARTGYEQYF
>TRBV27
CASSLTGYEQYF
>TRBV18
CASSEGPRNEQYF
>TRBV5-1
CASSPDRPNTGELFF
>TRBV9
CASSVGSRAGVGNEQYF
>TRBV7-2
CASSLFDEQFF
>TRBV28
CASSSPLPGTRPQETQYF
>TRBV28
CASSLGLAGTPETQYF
>TRBV11-3
CASSSGTGTGGINTEAFF
>TRBV28
CASSFLLAGENIQYF
>TRBV7-8
CASSFGRYTEAFF
>TRBV28
CASSSSGHTGELFF
>TRBV4-1
CASSQERGTEQFF
>TRBV4-1
CASSQGAGQGTPQHF
>TRBV7-7
CASSLIQGSDTQYF
>TRBV18
CASSPTQDQETQYF
>TRBV29-1
CSVFGQGAKGTTEAFF
>TRBV18
CASSPNPGLAGYNEQFF
>TRBV7-2
CASSPLVFADTQYF
>TRBV27
CASSPRTGGPTGELFF
>TRBV4-1
CASSGGRDEQFF
>TRBV5-1
CASSLVGDTEAFF
>TRBV10-3
CAISERGQPGLYEQYF
>TRBV19
CASGWDTNSPLHF
>TRBV9
CASSVGPLRAEGDYGYTF
>TRBV11-3
CASSLAGGEQFF
>TRBV28
CASSLGPASSYNEQFF